This TCR beta chain was retrieved from a study of blood T cell repertoires in COVID-19. CDR1 is KGHSH and CDR2 is LQKENI in the germline V gene. The trim removed 1 base at V and 0 bases at J, leaving 5 bases unmatched. The CDR3 runs to 17 residues. Sequenced by immunoSEQ multiplex PCR; TCRdb stores in-frame clones only, minus some. The data show 150,000 or so clones, approximately 83% seen once. The clonotype originates from a woman in her fifties or sixties with COVID-19, enrolled during active disease. The sequencing input was peripheral blood. This chain links TRBV18 with TRBJ1-4; 7 nucleotides align to TRBD1. CDR3 region: CASSPRTGLTTNEKLFF. CDR3 DNA sequence: TGTGCCAGCTCACCACGGACAGGTTTAACAACTAATGAAAAACTGTTTTTT.